This T cell receptor beta chain was captured in a study of T cell responses to AZD1222 COVID-19 vaccine. Study-level points and caveats: Only after the peak T cell response were repertoires sampled.

In regard to this clone: Its antigen is still unknown.

The CDR3 covers 16 residues. Trimming removed 3 bases at V and 0 bases at J, with 16 bases between. The germline CDR1 and CDR2 sequences are SGDLS and YYNGEE. TCRdb's table, derived via immunoSEQ multiplex PCR, lists solely in-frame clones and lacks some. The table has about 85,000 clones, about 86% seen once; the top ten hold 7.9%. This specimen was peripheral blood, taken on day 0 of AZD1222 vaccination. The chain recombines TRBV9 with TRBJ2-7, with D perhaps matching TRBD2 (5 bases). This clonotype was obtained from an adult in good health. The CDR3 spells CASSGGAGSSSYEQYF. The CDR3 nucleotides read TGTGCCAGCAGCGGGGGTGCGGGCTCAAGCTCCTACGAGCAGTACTTC.